This passage covers 2 T cell receptor beta chains from one sample sequenced in a study of T cell clonality in common variable immunodeficiency. Study-level results: Common variable immunodeficiency TCR beta sequences reportedly had fewer deletions and N-nucleotide insertions.

Their target antigens are unknown. TCRdb keeps only in-frame clones here, not all; method: immunoSEQ multiplex PCR. Sampling found about 7,300 clones, none seen once. The sequenced sample consisted of peripheral blood mononuclear cells. The receptors here all came from a human donor with common variable immunodeficiency.

A note on this clone: From the germline J gene comes the end of the CDR3, since the read stops 3 residues before it. This chain connects TRBV6-1 to TRBJ2-1, with 12 bases lining up with TRBD2. Germline-derived CDR1 and CDR2 are MNHNS and SASEGT. The CDR3 has 15 amino acids. V lost 4 bases, J lost 4 bases, and 2 bases stayed unmatched. The DNA read from the CDR3 is TGTGCCAGCAGTGGACTAGCGGGGGAGTACAATGAG. Translated, it gives CASSGLAGEYNE. The entire CDR3 protein reads CASSGLAGEYNEQFF.

The sample holds many counts of this clone. The read terminates 3 residues before the CDR3 end, so the remaining end is supplied by the germline J gene. This chain links TRBV20-1 with TRBJ2-3, with 9 positions matching TRBD1. Germline values: CDR1 DFQATT, CDR2 SNEGSKA (reference sequence). With V trimmed by 5 bases and J by 8 bases, 11 bases remained unmatched. There are 14 residues in the CDR3. The CDR3 here is CSARKKGQGSTQYF. CDR3 DNA, as far as it was read: TGCAGTGCTCGAAAGAAGGGACAGGGCAGTACG.